This record covers a single T cell receptor (beta chain). As yet, its antigen is unknown. The study ran its PCR with 60 Vbeta and 13 Jbeta primers. Measured with immunoSEQ multiplex PCR; TCRdb has only the in-frame clones, and not every one. The repertoire consists of around 130,000 clones, with roughly 85% occurring once and the leading ten covering 0.95% to 1.5%. This record belongs to a study of cytomegalovirus exposure and HLA in healthy donors. Study-wide results and caveats: Prior analysis indicated that the majority of TCR beta V segments exhibited productivity approximately 87% or approximately 30% of the time.

Trimming cost V 10 bases and J 9 bases, with 16 bases left between them. Looked up from germline, CDR1 is MNHEY and CDR2 is SVGAGI. The CDR3 totals 13 residues. The receptor comes from a boy between 10 and 17 years old in good health and CMV-seronegative. The chain has TRBV6-5 and TRBJ1-6; tentatively, D is TRBD1 (6 bases). Material: PBMCs. This CDR3 reads CATRQVPSSPLHF. The CDR3 DNA reads TGTGCCACCCGACAGGTTCCGAGTTCACCCCTCCACTTT.